The next 21 T cell receptor beta chains were all read from a single sample in a study of low-dose radiotherapy and immunotherapy resistance in tumors. TRAV and TRBV primers primed cDNA for both TCRalpha and TCRbeta. With a constant-region primer and a V-primer adapter, TCRs were subjected to around 20 PCR cycles of amplification. Each CDR3 protein gets one entry after TCRdb re-called the reads with MiXCR. The sample contains around 64,000 distinct CDR3 sequences, more than 25% of which appear only once. Time point of the sample: before trial treatment. Sequenced here: PBMCs, sampled before treatment. The receptors were sampled from a male donor with rectosigmoid adenocarcinoma.

In its sample, this clonotype was seen many times. V usage is TRBV6-2 or TRBV6-3 and J usage is TRBJ2-1; tentatively, D is TRBD1 or TRBD2 (5 bases each). Trimming left V 6 bases short and J 2 bases short, with 17 bases between. CDR1 is MNHEY and CDR2 is SVGEGT in the germline V gene. The CDR3 is made up of 16 amino acids. The CDR3 DNA sequence: TGTGCCAGCAGCCCTGGGGCCCGGGGAACCTACAATGAGCAGTTCTTC. Translation: CASSPGARGTYNEQFF.

The rearrangement uses TRBV30 and TRBJ2-3; TRBD2 matches 9 bases. CDR1 is GTSNPN and CDR2 is SVGIG in the germline V gene (reference sequence). V shed 0 bases, J shed 8 bases, and the junction held 6 bases outside the gene matches. The CDR3 sequence is 14 residues long. In DNA, the CDR3 is TGTGCCTGGAGTGTACGAGCGGGGGGCGGTACGCAGTATTTT. Translated, it gives CAWSVRAGGGTQYF.

The rearrangement uses TRBV20-1 and TRBJ1-1; tentatively, D is TRBD1 (5 bases). CDR3 length: 14 residues. V lost 3 bases to trimming and J lost 10 bases, with 21 bases between them. Germline V lookup: CDR1 DFQATT, CDR2 SNEGSKA (reference sequence). CDR3 residues: CSASTYGASLGAFF. DNA for the CDR3: TGCAGTGCTAGTACTTACGGGGCCTCCCTCGGAGCTTTCTTT.

This clonotype was detected ten times or more. The chain uses TRBV1 and TRBJ2-7; the table's TRBD2 call for D was not verified on the DNA. TRBV1 is a pseudogene segment. CDR3 length: 17 amino acids. The CDR3 reads CTSSQTPTSPSSYEQYF. For the CDR3, the DNA is TGCACCAGCAGCCAAACTCCTACTAGCCCGAGCTCCTACGAGCAGTACTTC.

This clonotype was observed at least ten times. The V gene is TRBV20-1, the J gene TRBJ1-5; possibly TRBD1 for D (6 bases). Trimming took off 5 bases at V and 4 bases at J, with 9 bases between the two ends. Germline V gives CDR1 DFQATT, CDR2 SNEGSKA (reference sequence). The CDR3 sequence is 12 residues long. The DNA of the CDR3 is TGCAGTGCTGTGACAGGTAATCAGCCCCAGCATTTT. The encoded protein is CSAVTGNQPQHF.

This clonotype was found many times. The J gene is TRBJ1-2, the V gene TRBV7-2, with 7 bases identical to TRBD1. CDR3 length: 16 residues. Germline V gives CDR1 SGHTA, CDR2 FQGNSA. With V trimmed by 0 bases and J by 4 bases, 8 bases remained unmatched. The CDR3 is CASSLARQGGSYGYTF. Written as DNA, the CDR3 is TGTGCCAGCAGCTTAGCGCGGCAGGGGGGTAGCTATGGCTACACCTTC.

In this sample, this clonotype turned up many times. The rearrangement joins TRBV4-3 to TRBJ2-7; D gene unclear. Germline assignment: CDR1 LGHNA and CDR2 YSLEER. V was trimmed by 2 bases and J by 0 bases, leaving 11 bases between them. The CDR3 extends over 15 amino acids. CDR3 sequence reads: CASSQLPRGSYEQYF. In DNA, the CDR3 is TGCGCCAGCAGCCAACTCCCCCGCGGCTCCTACGAGCAGTACTTC.

The table lists this clonotype with a few counts. A far more abundant clone sits one base away, making this likely a read error. This sequence joins TRBV4-3 and TRBJ2-5; the D is unclear. The germline gives CDR1 LGHNA, CDR2 YSLEER. The V end was cut by 1 base, the J end by 11 bases, with 14 bases between. CDR3 length equals 13 residues. As DNA, the CDR3 is TGCGCCAGCAGCCAAGGGGCTTACAATGAGCAGTACTTC. Protein sequence: CASSQGAYNEQYF.

This clonotype was counted many times. J is TRBJ2-7 and V is TRBV7-8; unclear D gene. This CDR3 region has 16 residues. Germline V gene sequence: CDR1 SGHVS, CDR2 FQNEAQ. V lost 5 bases to trimming and J lost 0 bases, with 17 bases between them. This CDR3 reads CASSPNLALSSYEQYF. As DNA, the CDR3 is TGTGCCAGCAGCCCGAATCTCGCATTGAGCTCCTACGAGCAGTACTTC. The variable domain in full, with the rest retrieved from reference TRBV7-8 and TRBJ2-7, is GAGVSQSPRYKVAKRGQDVALRCDPISGHVSLFWYQQALGQGPEFLTYFQNEAQLDKSGLPSDRFFAERPEGSVSTLKIQRTQQEDSAVYLCASSPNLALSSYEQYFGPGTRLTVT.

This clonotype showed up many times. The J gene is TRBJ2-6, the V gene TRBV21-1; the table assigns TRBD1, which was not confirmed against the DNA. TRBV21-1 is termed a pseudogene. This CDR3 region has 19 residues. The CDR3 is CASSSLGDRAFSGANVLTF. The CDR3 region has the DNA TGTGCCAGCAGCTCTCTTGGGGACAGGGCTTTCTCTGGGGCCAACGTCCTGACTTTC.

Only a few counts were recorded for this clonotype. This chain joins TRBV18 and TRBJ2-2; D not certain. Trimming pared 3 bases from V and 4 bases from J, leaving 9 bases between. Germline V gene lookup returns CDR1 KGHSH and CDR2 LQKENI. The CDR3 contains 14 residues. The CDR3 nucleotides are TGTGCCAGCTCACCCCCTAAGGGCACCGGGGAGCTGTTTTTT. It translates to CASSPPKGTGELFF. The full variable domain, with the rest looked up from reference TRBV18 and TRBJ2-2, is NAGVMQNPRHLVRRRGQEARLRCSPMKGHSHVYWYRQLPEEGLKFMVYLQKENIIDESGMPKERFSAEFPKEGPSILRIQQVVRGDSAAYFCASSPPKGTGELFFGEGSRLTVL.

In its sample, this clonotype was seen once. V and J are TRBV5-1 and TRBJ2-1; TRBD2 matches at 12 bases. This CDR3 has 15 residues. In germline, CDR1 is SGHRS, CDR2 YFSETQ. Trimming at V came to 4 bases and at J to 7 bases, leaving 6 bases not matched to a gene. CDR3 bases: TGCGCCAGCAGCCCCGCCGGGACTAGCGGGAATGAGCAGTTCTTC. Amino acid sequence: CASSPAGTSGNEQFF. Drawing the rest from reference TRBV5-1 and TRBJ2-1, the complete variable domain is KAGVTQTPRYLIKTRGQQVTLSCSPISGHRSVSWYQQTPGQGLQFLFEYFSETQRNKGNFPGRFSGRQFSNSRSEMNVSTLELGDSALYLCASSPAGTSGNEQFFGPGTRLTVL.

This clonotype was seen repeatedly, ten times or more. The chain uses TRBV2 and TRBJ2-1, with 9 bases fitting TRBD2. After removal of 11 bases from V and 6 bases from J, the junction contained 8 bases not matched to a gene. CDR1 and CDR2 (germline): SNHLY, FYNNEI. This CDR3 region has 13 residues. CDR3 nucleotide sequence: TGTGCCTCGTCCGGGACTAGCCTCAATGAGCAGTTCTTC. Its translation: CASSGTSLNEQFF.

This clonotype was recorded once. The chain links TRBV4-2 to TRBJ2-1; unclear D gene. Between the trimmed V and J ends, which lost 0 bases and 6 bases, there was a span of 3 bases. CDR3 size: 12 residues. Germline V gene data show CDR1 as LGHNA and CDR2 as YNFKEQ. The CDR3 sequence: CASSQDPNEQFF. The DNA of the CDR3 is TGTGCCAGCAGCCAAGATCCCAATGAGCAGTTCTTC.

This clonotype was observed many times. J is TRBJ2-5 and V is TRBV29-1; TRBD2 might be the D (5 bases). This CDR3 has 13 amino acids. Germline V gene sequence: CDR1 SQVTM, CDR2 ANQGSEA. V lost 5 bases to trimming and J lost 5 bases, with 15 bases between them. CDR3 region: CSVLLEISETQYF. CDR3 DNA sequence: TGCAGCGTTTTACTAGAGATCTCGGAGACCCAGTACTTC.

The chain employs TRBV19 and TRBJ2-7; 12 positions match TRBD2. The V gene end was trimmed by 4 bases and the J gene end by 5 bases; junction bases not matched to a gene: 15. The CDR3 runs 18 residues. Germline CDR1 and CDR2: LNHDA and SQIVND (reference sequence). As DNA, the CDR3 is TGTGCCAGTAGTAACCGACAGGGGACTAGCGGGCGCTCACACGAGCAGTACTTC. Translating it yields CASSNRQGTSGRSHEQYF.

The chain has TRBV4-3 and TRBJ2-6, with TRBD1 matching over 7 bases. The junction had 10 bases not matched to a gene; V was cut back by 5 bases and J by 0 bases. The CDR3 contains 18 residues. Germline CDR1 and CDR2: LGHNA and YSLEER. The CDR3 region has the DNA TGCGCCAGCAGCGGATCGAGGGGGCCTAGCTCTGGGGCCAACGTCCTGACTTTC. This translates into CASSGSRGPSSGANVLTF.

Concerning this clonotype itself: It differs at one base from a far larger clone, so likely a read error. V is TRBV11-2 and J is TRBJ2-1; D ambiguous. This CDR3 contains 13 residues. Germline values: CDR1 SGHAT, CDR2 FQNNGV. Trimming took off 3 bases at V and 10 bases at J, with 13 bases between the two ends. CDR3 region: CASSFGSHPEQFF. The CDR3 nucleotides are TGTGCCAGCAGCTTCGGGTCGCATCCCGAGCAGTTCTTC. The full variable domain, its missing parts supplied by reference TRBV11-2 and TRBJ2-1, is EAGVAQSPRYKIIEKRQSVAFWCNPISGHATLYWYQQILGQGPKLLIQFQNNGVVDDSQLPKDRFSAERLKGVDSTLKIQPAKLEDSAVYLCASSFGSHPEQFFGPGTRLTVL.

This clonotype occurred a few times. The chain combines TRBV10-1 with TRBJ1-1; D possibly corresponds to TRBD1 (6 bases). V was clipped by 3 bases and J by 2 bases, with 10 bases between them. The germline CDR1 and CDR2 sequences are WNHNN and SYGVQD (reference sequence). The CDR3 has 14 residues. The CDR3 loop is CASSERRGNTEAFF. CDR3 nucleotide sequence: TGCGCCAGCAGTGAACGCAGGGGTAACACTGAAGCTTTCTTT.

This clonotype was observed many times. The chain couples TRBV7-9 to TRBJ2-1; D is unclear. V lost 3 bases, J lost 8 bases, and 14 bases lay in between. Germline values: CDR1 SEHNR, CDR2 FQNEAQ (reference sequence). The CDR3 runs 14 residues. DNA of the CDR3: TGTGCCAGCAGCTTTTGGGCAGGCAACTATGAGCAGTTCTTC. This encodes CASSFWAGNYEQFF.

This clonotype was seen many times. The V call is TRBV7-9, the J call TRBJ1-5, with D unresolved. The CDR3 is 13 amino acids. Looked up from germline, CDR1 is SEHNR and CDR2 is FQNEAQ (reference sequence). V lost 5 bases and J lost 7, with 12 bases in between. The CDR3 nucleotides are TGTGCCAGCAGCCAAACTGATCGGCAGCCCCAGCATTTT. As protein: CASSQTDRQPQHF.